These T cell receptor beta chains were read from a single sample in a study of T cell responses to AZD1222 COVID-19 vaccine. Profiling relied on immunoSEQ multiplex PCR, and the TCRdb table lists in-frame clones only, not all of them. The sample includes about 120,000 clones, roughly 88% of them seen just once. This specimen consisted of peripheral blood, obtained on day 0 of AZD1222 vaccination. The receptors come from an adult in good health. The CDR3 runs from the conserved cysteine through the conserved F or W. Fields, in order: CDR3 length, J gene, V gene, D gene, clone size, CDR3 DNA, CDR3 protein. The D gene is left open where the match is weak. Clone size appears in some rows only: once, few, many, or a class for an expanded clone.

CDR3 length: 11
J gene: TRBJ2-7
V gene: TRBV20-1
D gene: .
clone size: .
CDR3 DNA: TGCAGTGCTAGATCCAGCCGCGAGCAGTACTTC
CDR3 protein: CSARSSREQYF

CDR3 length: 13
J gene: TRBJ2-7
V gene: TRBV7-9
D gene: .
clone size: .
CDR3 DNA: TGTGCCAGCAGCCTAACCCGGGGGTACGAGCAGTACTTC
CDR3 protein: CASSLTRGYEQYF

CDR3 length: 14
J gene: TRBJ1-1
V gene: TRBV5-1
D gene: TRBD1
clone size: .
CDR3 DNA: TGCGCCAGCAGCTTTGAGGACAGGGATGCTGAAGCTTTCTTT
CDR3 protein: CASSFEDRDAEAFF

CDR3 length: 12
J gene: TRBJ2-7
V gene: TRBV3-1/TRBV3-2
D gene: .
clone size: .
CDR3 DNA: TGTGCCAGCAGCCAAGGCGTAAGAAACCCGTACTTC
CDR3 protein: CASSQGVRNPYF

CDR3 length: 15
J gene: TRBJ1-4
V gene: TRBV4-3
D gene: .
clone size: .
CDR3 DNA: TGCGCCAGCAGCCAAGGGAATCTTAAAGGAGAAAAACTGTTTTTT
CDR3 protein: CASSQGNLKGEKLFF

CDR3 length: 16
J gene: TRBJ1-5
V gene: TRBV4-3
D gene: .
clone size: once
CDR3 DNA: TGCGCCAGCAGCCAAGGTAATCAGGGTCGCAATCAGCCCCAGCATTTT
CDR3 protein: CASSQGNQGRNQPQHF

CDR3 length: 16
J gene: TRBJ2-6
V gene: TRBV6-1
D gene: .
clone size: once
CDR3 DNA: TGTGCCATCAATGACCCATGGGGCTCTGGGGCCAACGTCCTGACTTTC
CDR3 protein: CAINDPWGSGANVLTF

CDR3 length: 15
J gene: TRBJ1-2
V gene: TRBV19
D gene: TRBD1
clone size: .
CDR3 DNA: TGTGCCACCAGGGACAGGGTTGTTGATGGCTATGGCTACACCTTC
CDR3 protein: CATRDRVVDGYGYTF

CDR3 length: 15
J gene: TRBJ2-3
V gene: TRBV5-1
D gene: .
clone size: few
CDR3 DNA: TGCGCCAGCAGCTTGGTGGGGGAGAACACAGATACGCAGTATTTT
CDR3 protein: CASSLVGENTDTQYF

CDR3 length: 16
J gene: TRBJ2-1
V gene: TRBV9
D gene: .
clone size: few
CDR3 DNA: TGTGCCAGCAGCGGGGGGCTAGGTGGCGTCTACAATGAGCAGTTCTTC
CDR3 protein: CASSGGLGGVYNEQFF